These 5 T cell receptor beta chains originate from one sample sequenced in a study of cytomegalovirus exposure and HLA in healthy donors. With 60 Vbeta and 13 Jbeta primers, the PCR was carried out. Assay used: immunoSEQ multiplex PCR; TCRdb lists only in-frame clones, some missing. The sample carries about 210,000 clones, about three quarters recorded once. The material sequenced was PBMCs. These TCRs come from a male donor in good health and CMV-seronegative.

Here the CDR3 reads CASSTDLEVNEQFF. CDR3 coding DNA: TGTGCCAGTAGTACGGACCTGGAGGTCAATGAGCAGTTCTTC. The chain recombines TRBV19 with TRBJ2-1, with a weak D call TRBD2 (5 bases). The CDR3 is 14 amino acids. Germline V CDR1 and CDR2: LNHDA, SQIVND (reference sequence). V lost 4 bases, J lost 6 bases, and 13 bases lay in between.

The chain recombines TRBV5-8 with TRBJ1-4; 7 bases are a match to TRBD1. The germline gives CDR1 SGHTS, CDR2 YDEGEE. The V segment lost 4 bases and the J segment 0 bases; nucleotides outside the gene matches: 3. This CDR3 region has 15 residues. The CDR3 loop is CASSETGATNEKLFF. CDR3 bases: TGTGCCAGCAGCGAAACAGGGGCAACTAATGAAAAACTGTTTTTT.

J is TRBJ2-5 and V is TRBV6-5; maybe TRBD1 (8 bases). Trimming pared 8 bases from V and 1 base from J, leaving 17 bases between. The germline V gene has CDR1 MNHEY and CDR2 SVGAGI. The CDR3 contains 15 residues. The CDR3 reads CASGQGASGQETQYF. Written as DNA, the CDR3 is TGTGCCAGCGGTCAGGGGGCTAGCGGCCAAGAGACCCAGTACTTC.

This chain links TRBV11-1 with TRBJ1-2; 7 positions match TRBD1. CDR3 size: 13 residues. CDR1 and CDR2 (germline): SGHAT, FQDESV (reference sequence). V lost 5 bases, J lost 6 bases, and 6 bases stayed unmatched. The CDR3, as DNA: TGTGCCAGCAGCATAGACAGGGTCGATGGCTACACCTTC. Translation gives CASSIDRVDGYTF.

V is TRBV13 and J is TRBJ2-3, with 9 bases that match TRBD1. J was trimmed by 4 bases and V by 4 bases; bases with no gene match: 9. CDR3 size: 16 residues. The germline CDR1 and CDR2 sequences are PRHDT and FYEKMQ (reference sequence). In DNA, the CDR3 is TGTGCCAGCAGCTCGAGCCGGGACAGGGTCGCAGATACGCAGTATTTT. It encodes CASSSSRDRVADTQYF.